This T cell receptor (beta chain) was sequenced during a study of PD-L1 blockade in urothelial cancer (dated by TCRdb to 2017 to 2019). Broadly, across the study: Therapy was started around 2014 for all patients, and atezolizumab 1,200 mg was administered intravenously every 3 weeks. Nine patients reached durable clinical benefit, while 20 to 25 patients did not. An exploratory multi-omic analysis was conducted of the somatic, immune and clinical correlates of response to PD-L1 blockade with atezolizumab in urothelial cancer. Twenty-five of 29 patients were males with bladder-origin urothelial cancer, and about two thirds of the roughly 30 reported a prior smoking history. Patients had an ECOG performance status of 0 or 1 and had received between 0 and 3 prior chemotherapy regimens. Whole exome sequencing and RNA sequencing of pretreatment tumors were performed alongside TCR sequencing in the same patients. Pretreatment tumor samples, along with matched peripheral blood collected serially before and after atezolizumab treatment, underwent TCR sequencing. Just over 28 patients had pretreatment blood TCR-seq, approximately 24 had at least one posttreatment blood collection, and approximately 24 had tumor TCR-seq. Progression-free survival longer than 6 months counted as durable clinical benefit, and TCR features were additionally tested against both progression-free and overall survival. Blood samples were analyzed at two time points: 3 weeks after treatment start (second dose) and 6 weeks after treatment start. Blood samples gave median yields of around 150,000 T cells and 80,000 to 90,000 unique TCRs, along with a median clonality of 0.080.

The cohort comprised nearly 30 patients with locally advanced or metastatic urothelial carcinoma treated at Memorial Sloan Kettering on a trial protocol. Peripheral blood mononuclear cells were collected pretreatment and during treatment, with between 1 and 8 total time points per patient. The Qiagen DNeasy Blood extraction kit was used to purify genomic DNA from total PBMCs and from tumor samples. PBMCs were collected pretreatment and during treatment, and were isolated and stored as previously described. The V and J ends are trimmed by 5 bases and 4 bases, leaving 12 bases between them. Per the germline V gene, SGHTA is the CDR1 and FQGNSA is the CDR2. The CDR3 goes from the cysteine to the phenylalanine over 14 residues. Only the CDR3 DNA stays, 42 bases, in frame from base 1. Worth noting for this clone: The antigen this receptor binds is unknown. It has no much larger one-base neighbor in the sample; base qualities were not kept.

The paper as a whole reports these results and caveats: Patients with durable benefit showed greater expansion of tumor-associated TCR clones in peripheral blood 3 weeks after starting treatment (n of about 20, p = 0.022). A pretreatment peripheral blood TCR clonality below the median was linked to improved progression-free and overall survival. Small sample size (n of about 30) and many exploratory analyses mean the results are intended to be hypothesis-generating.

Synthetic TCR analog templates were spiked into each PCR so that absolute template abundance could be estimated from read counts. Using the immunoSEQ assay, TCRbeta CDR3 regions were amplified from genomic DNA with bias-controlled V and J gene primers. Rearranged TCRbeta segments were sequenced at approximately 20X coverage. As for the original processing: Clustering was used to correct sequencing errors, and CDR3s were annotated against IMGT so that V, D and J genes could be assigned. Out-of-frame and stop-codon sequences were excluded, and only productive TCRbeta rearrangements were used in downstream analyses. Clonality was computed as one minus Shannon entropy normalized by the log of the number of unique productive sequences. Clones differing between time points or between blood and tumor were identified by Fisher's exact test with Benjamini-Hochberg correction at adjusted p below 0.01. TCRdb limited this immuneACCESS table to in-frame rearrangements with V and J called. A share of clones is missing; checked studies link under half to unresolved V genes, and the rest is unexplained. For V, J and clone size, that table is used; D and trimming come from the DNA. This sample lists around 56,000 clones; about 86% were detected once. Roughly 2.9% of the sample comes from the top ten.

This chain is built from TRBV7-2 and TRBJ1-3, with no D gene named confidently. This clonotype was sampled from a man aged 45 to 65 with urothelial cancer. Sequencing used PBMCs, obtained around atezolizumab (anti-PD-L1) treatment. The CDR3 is CASSPTRGGNTIYF. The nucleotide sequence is TGTGCCAGCAGCCCGACCCGAGGGGGAAACACCATATATTTT.